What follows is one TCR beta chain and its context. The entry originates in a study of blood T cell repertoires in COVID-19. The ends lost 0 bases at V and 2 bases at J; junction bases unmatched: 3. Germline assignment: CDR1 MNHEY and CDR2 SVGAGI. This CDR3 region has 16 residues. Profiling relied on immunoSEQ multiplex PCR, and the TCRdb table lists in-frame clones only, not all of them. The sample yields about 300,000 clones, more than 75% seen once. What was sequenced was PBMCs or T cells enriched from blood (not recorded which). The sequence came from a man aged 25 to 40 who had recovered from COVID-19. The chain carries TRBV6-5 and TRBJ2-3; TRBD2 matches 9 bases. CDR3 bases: TGTGCCAGCAGTTACTCGGTAGCGGGGGTCACAGATACGCAGTATTTT. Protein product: CASSYSVAGVTDTQYF.